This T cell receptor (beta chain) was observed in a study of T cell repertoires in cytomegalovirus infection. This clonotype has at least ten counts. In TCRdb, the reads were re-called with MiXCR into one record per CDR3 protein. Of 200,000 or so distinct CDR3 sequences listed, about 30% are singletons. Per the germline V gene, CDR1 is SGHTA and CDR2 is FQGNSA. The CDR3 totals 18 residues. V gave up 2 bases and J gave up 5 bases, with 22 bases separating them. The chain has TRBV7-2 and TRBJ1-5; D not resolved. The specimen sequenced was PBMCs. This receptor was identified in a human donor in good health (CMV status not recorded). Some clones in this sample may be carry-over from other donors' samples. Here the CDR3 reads CASSLNSLGLDQYQPQHF. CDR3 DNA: TGTGCCAGCAGCTTAAACAGTCTGGGATTAGATCAATATCAGCCCCAGCATTTT.